A single sample is the source of the 30 T cell receptor beta chains below, sequenced in a study of regulatory T cells in long-lasting Graves disease. Time point in this sample: newly diagnosed GD, antithyroid drugs for less than 3 months. Making the TCR library involved RNA that had been extracted from PBMCs. The TCR beta library used iRepertoire HTBI primers with Arm-PCR amplification of CDR3. TCRdb redid the calling of the multiplex PCR reads with MiXCR, one entry per CDR3 protein. Here the sample spans about 200,000 distinct CDR3 sequences, approximately 18% being singletons. These sequences were also reported in another study, on T cells in Graves' hyperthyroidism and ophthalmopathy.

The source material was peripheral blood mononuclear cells (PBMCs), sampled at new diagnosis, from a patient treated with antithyroid drugs. These receptors came from a woman in her twenties or thirties with Graves disease.

The chain links TRBV18 to TRBJ1-1, with no clear D. This CDR3 spans 15 amino acids. With 8 bases removed from V and 0 bases from J, the gap between germline ends came to 16 bases. Germline CDR1 is KGHSH and CDR2 is LQKENI. The CDR3: CASSFAGGMNTEAFF. The CDR3 bases are TGTGCCAGCAGCTTCGCCGGTGGCATGAACACTGAAGCTTTCTTT. The variable domain in full, completed from reference TRBV18 and TRBJ1-1, reads NAGVMQNPRHLVRRRGQEARLRCSPMKGHSHVYWYRQLPEEGLKFMVYLQKENIIDESGMPKERFSAEFPKEGPSILRIQQVVRGDSAAYFCASSFAGGMNTEAFFGQGTRLTVV.

This clonotype has more than one count but fewer than ten. V gene TRBV5-4 combines with J gene TRBJ2-2; a weak D match, TRBD1 (6 bases). The V gene's germline CDR1 is SGHNT and CDR2 YYREEE (reference sequence). V shed 0 bases and J shed 5 bases, with 11 bases lying between them. The CDR3 is 15 amino acids. The CDR3 DNA reads as TGTGCCAGCAGCTTGGAGACAGGTCGTACCGGGGAGCTGTTTTTT. Protein product: CASSLETGRTGELFF.

This clonotype was found many times. This chain connects TRBV20-1 to TRBJ2-1; 11 bases match TRBD2. Trimming cost V 1 base and J 1 base; bases outside gene matches: 0. The germline V gene encodes CDR1 DFQATT and CDR2 SNEGSKA (reference sequence). CDR3 length: 15 residues. The CDR3 protein is CSARGTSGSYNEQFF. CDR3 nucleotides: TGCAGTGCTAGAGGGACTAGCGGGTCCTACAATGAGCAGTTCTTC.

In this sample, this clonotype turned up many times. The chain employs TRBV7-6 and TRBJ1-1, with D possibly TRBD1 on 5 matching bases. The CDR3 has 13 residues. From germline, CDR1 is SGHVS and CDR2 FNYEAQ. The germline V and J ends were trimmed by 5 bases and 2 bases, with 9 bases remaining between them. The DNA of the CDR3 is TGTGCCAGCAGCGCGGACATTAACACTGAAGCTTTCTTT. This gives the protein CASSADINTEAFF. The whole variable domain, filled in from reference TRBV7-6 and TRBJ1-1, reads GAGVSQSPRYKVTKRGQDVALRCDPISGHVSLYWYRQALGQGPEFLTYFNYEAQQDKSGLPNDRFSAERPEGSISTLTIQRTEQRDSAMYRCASSADINTEAFFGQGTRLTVV.

CDR3 nucleotide sequence: TGTGCCAGCAGCCCTCAGCCGGGGGGAGGAAGAGAAAAACTGTTTTTT. It is translated as CASSPQPGGGREKLFF. The chain has TRBV9 and TRBJ1-4; D perhaps matches TRBD1 (5 bases). Germline V gene sequence: CDR1 SGDLS, CDR2 YYNGEE. The CDR3 consists of 16 residues. Trimming left V 4 bases short and J 8 bases short, with 21 bases between.

As concerns this clonotype: This may arise from a read error, as a much more abundant clone is one base away. Here the CDR3 reads CATSRDHHRGQYF. CDR3 bases: TGTGCCACCAGCAGAGACCACCACAGAGGGCAGTACTTC. The chain recombines TRBV15 with TRBJ2-7; D is unresolved. V lost 0 bases to trimming and J lost 9 bases, with 12 bases between them. The length of the CDR3 is 13 residues. From germline, CDR1 is LNHNV and CDR2 YYDKDF (reference sequence).

A word on this clonotype: Given a far larger clone just one base away, this is likely a sequencing read error. This chain uses TRBV7-3 with TRBJ2-1, with TRBD1 as a possible D gene (5 bases). The CDR3 covers 17 residues. In germline, CDR1 is SGHTA, CDR2 FQGTGA. The germline V and J ends were trimmed by 4 bases and 0 bases, with 16 bases remaining between them. CDR3 sequence: CASSSKTRELSYNEQFF. The CDR3 DNA reads TGTGCCAGCAGCTCTAAGACCAGGGAACTCTCCTACAATGAGCAGTTCTTC. Based on the CDR3 plus reference TRBV7-3 and TRBJ2-1, the full variable domain is GAGVSQTPSNKVTEKGKYVELRCDPISGHTALYWYRQSLGQGPEFLIYFQGTGAADDSGLPNDRFFAVRPEGSVSTLKIQRTERGDSAVYLCASSSKTRELSYNEQFFGPGTRLTVL.

The table lists this clonotype with many counts. The chain recombines TRBV5-1 with TRBJ2-1; 8 bases are shared with TRBD2. CDR1 SGHRS and CDR2 YFSETQ come from the germline V gene. The trim removed 4 bases at V and 2 bases at J, leaving 8 bases unmatched. This CDR3 is 16 amino acids long. CDR3 sequence reads: CASSPGLVRPYNEQFF. The CDR3 coding sequence is TGCGCCAGCAGCCCGGGACTAGTTCGCCCCTACAATGAGCAGTTCTTC.

The chain carries TRBV6-1 and TRBJ1-3; weak D call: TRBD1 (5 bases). This CDR3 has 17 residues. V was trimmed by 5 bases and J by 2 bases, leaving 19 bases between them. CDR1 and CDR2 from the germline V gene are MNHNS and SASEGT. CDR3 bases: TGTGCCAGCAGTACCGCTACCGGGACGGCGGCTGGAAACACCATATATTTT. This gives the protein CASSTATGTAAGNTIYF.

This clonotype came up many times. This chain joins TRBV28 and TRBJ2-7, with D uncertain. CDR3 length equals 11 residues. V lost 5 bases and J 4 bases, leaving 6 bases between the germline ends. Germline assignment: CDR1 MDHEN and CDR2 SYDVKM. For the CDR3, the DNA is TGTGCCAGCAGTCATATTTACGAGCAGTACTTC. Residues: CASSHIYEQYF.

This clonotype appeared many times. V gene TRBV12-3 or TRBV12-4 combines with J gene TRBJ1-1; no clear D. V lost 2 bases and J 8 bases, leaving 12 bases between the germline ends. CDR3 size: 13 residues. CDR3 sequence: CASSLISWEEAFF. CDR3 in DNA: TGTGCCAGCAGTTTAATTTCATGGGAGGAAGCTTTCTTT.

There are many counts of this clonotype. This rearrangement joins TRBV28 to TRBJ2-6; D unclear. The V gene's germline CDR1 is MDHEN and CDR2 SYDVKM. There are 15 residues in the CDR3. Trimming shortened V by 3 bases and J by 5 bases, and 11 bases separated the two germline ends. The CDR3 DNA is TGTGCCAGCAGTTTCGGACGGCTTAGGGCCAACGTCCTGACTTTC. It specifies CASSFGRLRANVLTF.

This clonotype was observed many times. The V call is TRBV5-4, the J call TRBJ1-2, with D perhaps TRBD1 (6 bases). There are 13 residues in the CDR3. Between the trimmed V and J ends, which lost 1 base and 5 bases, there was a span of 9 bases. Looked up from germline, CDR1 is SGHNT and CDR2 is YYREEE (reference sequence). The CDR3 spells CASSLRGRYGYTF. CDR3 bases: TGTGCCAGCAGCTTGCGGGGGCGGTATGGCTACACCTTC.

There are a few counts of this clonotype. The V gene is TRBV11-3, the J gene TRBJ1-3; weak D call: TRBD1 (5 bases). The length of the CDR3 is 15 residues. In germline, CDR1 is SGHNT, CDR2 YENEEA. Between the trimmed V and J ends, which lost 4 bases and 3 bases, there was a span of 13 bases. The DNA for the CDR3 is TGTGCCAGCAGCTGGGGGACCCCCCGTGGAAACACCATATATTTT. Protein sequence: CASSWGTPRGNTIYF.

This clonotype was observed many times. The chain employs TRBV2 and TRBJ1-4; D is possibly TRBD1 (5 bases). V lost 11 bases and J lost 0, with 10 bases in between. CDR1 is SNHLY, CDR2 FYNNEI, per germline. There are 13 residues in the CDR3. This CDR3 reads CAQGTSTNEKLFF. CDR3 in DNA: TGTGCCCAAGGGACCTCAACTAATGAAAAACTGTTTTTT.

This clonotype was detected many times. The V gene is TRBV12-3 or TRBV12-4, the J gene TRBJ2-7; TRBD2 matches at 12 bases. The ends lost 6 bases at V and 7 bases at J; junction bases unmatched: 4. The CDR3 loop spans 13 amino acids. Here the CDR3 reads CASSLLAGGEQYF. The CDR3 region has the DNA TGTGCCAGCAGCTTACTAGCGGGGGGAGAGCAGTACTTC.

This clonotype has just a few counts. This chain uses TRBV28 with TRBJ1-2, with 10 positions matching TRBD1. V was pared by 4 bases and J by 6 bases, with 8 bases of the junction left unmatched. The germline V gene encodes CDR1 MDHEN and CDR2 SYDVKM. The CDR3 is made up of 15 amino acids. The DNA for the CDR3 is TGTGCCAGCAGTTCCCCGGGACAGGGGAAGCATGGCTACACCTTC. It codes for CASSSPGQGKHGYTF.

This chain joins TRBV15 and TRBJ2-1, with D hard to call. The CDR3 length is 13 residues. CDR1 and CDR2 from the germline V gene are LNHNV and YYDKDF (reference sequence). With 0 bases removed from V and 8 bases from J, the gap between germline ends came to 8 bases. CDR3 DNA: TGTGCCACCAGCAGAGATTCGGGTGATGAGCAGTTCTTC. Its protein product is CATSRDSGDEQFF.

At least ten counts were recorded for this clonotype. The V and J genes are TRBV6-5 and TRBJ2-3; the D gene is possibly TRBD2 (5 bases). Trimming took 2 bases from V and 0 from J, leaving 9 bases between them. This CDR3 contains 15 residues. Germline V CDR1 and CDR2: MNHEY, SVGAGI. The CDR3 loop reads CASSYDWESTDTQYF. The CDR3 coding sequence is TGTGCCAGCAGTTACGACTGGGAGAGCACAGATACGCAGTATTTT.

There are many counts of this clonotype. The genes are TRBV20-1 and TRBJ2-5; either TRBD1 or TRBD2 may fit D (5 bases each). V was clipped by 0 bases and J by 3 bases, with 11 bases between them. CDR1 is DFQATT and CDR2 is SNEGSKA in the germline V gene (reference sequence). The CDR3 sequence is 14 residues long. The CDR3 DNA reads TGCAGTGCTAGAGAGTGGGACCCCAAAGAGACCCAGTACTTC. It codes for CSAREWDPKETQYF.

Many counts were recorded for this clonotype. The V call is TRBV6-1, the J call TRBJ1-1, with D possibly matching TRBD1 (5 bases). V was trimmed by 7 bases and J by 4 bases, leaving 16 bases between them. This CDR3 region has 14 residues. The germline V gene has CDR1 MNHNS and CDR2 SASEGT. CDR3 nucleotides: TGTGCCAGCACCCACGCAGGGCTGGGCACTGAAGCTTTCTTT. Encoded protein: CASTHAGLGTEAFF.

This clonotype was seen once. The rearrangement uses TRBV28 and TRBJ1-5, with a possible D match to TRBD1 (5 bases). This CDR3 is 15 amino acids long. Deletions cut 5 bases from V and 1 base from J, with 12 bases between. CDR1 MDHEN and CDR2 SYDVKM come from the germline V gene. The CDR3 DNA reads TGTGCCAGCAGTCTGTCACGGGGCAGCAATCAGCCCCAGCATTTT. Protein: CASSLSRGSNQPQHF.

On this clonotype itself: Possible read error: a much larger clone is one base away. Here the CDR3 DNA reads TGTGCCAGCAGTAGACACTCCGTCTCCCACAATGAGCAGTTCTTC. Amino acids: CASSRHSVSHNEQFF. The V call is TRBV12-3 or TRBV12-4, the J call TRBJ2-1; D gene uncertain. The CDR3 runs to 15 residues.

This clonotype was found many times. The J gene is TRBJ2-5, the V gene TRBV7-9; a possible D gene is TRBD2 (5 bases). The assigned J gene may be wrong: the sequence end matches TRBJ2-1 better. The germline gives CDR1 SEHNR, CDR2 FQNEAQ (reference sequence). The CDR3 spans 12 residues. CDR3 bases: TGTGCCAGCAGCTCCAGCGAGGGCGAGCAGTTCTTC. It specifies CASSSSEGEQFF.

This clonotype was picked up many times. V is TRBV11-2 and J is TRBJ1-6; D call uncertain. The V end lost 2 bases, the J end lost 11 bases, and 7 bases lay between the germline ends. The CDR3 is made up of 12 amino acids. From germline, CDR1 is SGHAT and CDR2 FQNNGV. The CDR3 reads CASSLSGPPLHF. CDR3 coding DNA: TGTGCCAGCAGCTTAAGTGGTCCACCCCTCCACTTT.

This clonotype was counted between two and nine times. A read error may be the cause here, since a much bigger clone is one base away. The rearrangement joins TRBV2 to TRBJ1-5; D may be TRBD1 (6 bases). Germline loops: CDR1 SNHLY, CDR2 FYNNEI. This CDR3 is 15 amino acids long. Between the trimmed V and J ends, which lost 5 bases and 0 bases, there was a span of 11 bases. DNA of the CDR3: TGTGCCAGCAGTCGGCGACAGGTTAGCAATCAGCCCCAGCATTTT. This translates into CASSRRQVSNQPQHF.

This chain links TRBV18 with TRBJ2-1, with 14 bases matching TRBD2. From germline, CDR1 is KGHSH and CDR2 LQKENI. With 2 bases clipped from V and 6 bases from J, the junction kept 3 bases outside the gene matches. The CDR3 sequence is 16 residues long. The CDR3 here is CASSPGTSGRRNEQFF. The CDR3 DNA reads TGTGCCAGCTCACCAGGGACTAGCGGGAGACGCAATGAGCAGTTCTTC.

This clonotype was recorded many times. CDR3 residues: CASSFDSSSYEQYF. Written as DNA, the CDR3 is TGTGCCAGCAGCTTTGACAGTAGCTCCTACGAGCAGTACTTC. The chain has TRBV7-9 and TRBJ2-7; TRBD1 might be the D (5 bases). The CDR3 sequence is 14 residues long. The V gene's germline CDR1 is SEHNR and CDR2 FQNEAQ (reference sequence). Trimming pared 3 bases from V and 0 bases from J, leaving 9 bases between. Supplemented by reference TRBV7-9 and TRBJ2-7, the full variable domain reads DTGVSQNPRHKITKRGQNVTFRCDPISEHNRLYWYRQTLGQGPEFLTYFQNEAQLEKSRLLSDRFSAERPKGSFSTLEIQRTEQGDSAMYLCASSFDSSSYEQYFGPGTRLTVT.

Turning to this clonotype: Being one base from a much bigger clone, this may be a read error. The CDR3 DNA reads TGTGCCAGCAGTTACACGCCCGTTGCTTATAATTCACCCCTCCACTTT. Amino acids: CASSYTPVAYNSPLHF. The chain carries TRBV6-2 or TRBV6-3 and TRBJ1-6; unclear D gene. The germline V and J ends were trimmed by 2 bases and 4 bases, with 12 bases remaining between them. The CDR3 consists of 16 residues. Germline V CDR1 and CDR2: MNHEY, SVGEGT.

The V and J genes are TRBV29-1 and TRBJ2-2; TRBD2 might be the D (6 bases). The CDR3 is made up of 17 amino acids. The germline V and J ends were trimmed by 0 bases and 0 bases, with 14 bases remaining between them. Germline CDR1 SQVTM, CDR2 ANQGSEA. In nucleotides, the CDR3 is TGCAGCGTTGAAGAGGGCCCACTAGCTGCGAACACCGGGGAGCTGTTTTTT. This gives the protein CSVEEGPLAANTGELFF.